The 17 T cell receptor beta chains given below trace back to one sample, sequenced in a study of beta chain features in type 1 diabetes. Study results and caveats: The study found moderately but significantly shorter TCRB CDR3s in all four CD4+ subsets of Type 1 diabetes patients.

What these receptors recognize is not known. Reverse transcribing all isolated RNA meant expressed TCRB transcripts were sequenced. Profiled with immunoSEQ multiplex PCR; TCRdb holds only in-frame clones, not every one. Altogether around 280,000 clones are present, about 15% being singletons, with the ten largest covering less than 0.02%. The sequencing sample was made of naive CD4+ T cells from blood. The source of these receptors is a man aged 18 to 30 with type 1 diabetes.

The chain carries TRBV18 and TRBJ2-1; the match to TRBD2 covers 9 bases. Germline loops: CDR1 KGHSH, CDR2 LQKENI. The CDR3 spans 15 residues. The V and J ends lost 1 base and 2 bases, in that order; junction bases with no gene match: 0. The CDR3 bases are TGTGCCAGCTCACCACTAGCGGGAGCCTACAATGAGCAGTTCTTC. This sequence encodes CASSPLAGAYNEQFF.

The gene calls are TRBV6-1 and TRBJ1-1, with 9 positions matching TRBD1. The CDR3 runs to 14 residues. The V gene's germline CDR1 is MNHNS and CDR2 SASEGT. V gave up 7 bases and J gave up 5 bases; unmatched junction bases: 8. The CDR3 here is CASTSGTGRTEAFF. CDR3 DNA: TGTGCCAGCACTTCCGGGACAGGGAGAACTGAAGCTTTCTTT.

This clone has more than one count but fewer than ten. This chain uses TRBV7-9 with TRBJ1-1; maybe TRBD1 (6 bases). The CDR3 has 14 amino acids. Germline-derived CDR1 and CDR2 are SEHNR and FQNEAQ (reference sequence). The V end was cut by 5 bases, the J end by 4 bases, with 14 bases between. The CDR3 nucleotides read TGTGCCAGCAGCCGGGAGGGGGGGGGCACTGAAGCTTTCTTT. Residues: CASSREGGGTEAFF.

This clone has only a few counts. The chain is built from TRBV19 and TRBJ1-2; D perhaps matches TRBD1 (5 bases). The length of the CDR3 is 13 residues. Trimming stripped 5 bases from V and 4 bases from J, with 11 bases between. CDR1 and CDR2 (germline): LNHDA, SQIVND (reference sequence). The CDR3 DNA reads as TGTGCCAGTAGTTCTCAGGGCCTCTATGGCTACACCTTC. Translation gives CASSSQGLYGYTF. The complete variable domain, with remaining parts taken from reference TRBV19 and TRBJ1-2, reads DGGITQSPKYLFRKEGQNVTLSCEQNLNHDAMYWYRQDPGQGLRLIYYSQIVNDFQKGDIAEGYSVSREKKESFPLTVTSAQKNPTAFYLCASSSQGLYGYTFGSGTRLTVV.

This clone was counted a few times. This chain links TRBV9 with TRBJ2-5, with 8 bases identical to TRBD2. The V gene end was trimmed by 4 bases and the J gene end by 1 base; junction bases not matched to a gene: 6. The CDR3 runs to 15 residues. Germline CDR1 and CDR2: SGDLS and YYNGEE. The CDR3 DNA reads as TGTGCCAGCAGCATCGGTACTAGCGGCCAAGAGACCCAGTACTTC. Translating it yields CASSIGTSGQETQYF.

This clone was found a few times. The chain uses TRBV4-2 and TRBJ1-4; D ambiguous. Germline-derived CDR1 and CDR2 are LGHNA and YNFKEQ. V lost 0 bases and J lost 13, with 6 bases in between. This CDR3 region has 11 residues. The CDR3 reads CASSQEGGLFF. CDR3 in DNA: TGTGCCAGCAGCCAAGAGGGAGGACTGTTTTTT.

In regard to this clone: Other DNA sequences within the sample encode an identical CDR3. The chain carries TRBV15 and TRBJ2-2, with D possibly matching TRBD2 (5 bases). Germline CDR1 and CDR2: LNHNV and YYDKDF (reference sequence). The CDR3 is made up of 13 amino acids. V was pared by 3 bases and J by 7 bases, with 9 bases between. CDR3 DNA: TGTGCCACCAGCAGGGACTTGGTCGGGGAGCTGTTTTTT. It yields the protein CATSRDLVGELFF.

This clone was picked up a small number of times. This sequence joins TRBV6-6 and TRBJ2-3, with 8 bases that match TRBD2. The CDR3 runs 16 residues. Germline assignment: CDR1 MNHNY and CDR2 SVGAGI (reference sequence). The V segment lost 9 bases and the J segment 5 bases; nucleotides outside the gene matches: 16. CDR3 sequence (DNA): TGTGCCAGTAAACCCGGACTAGCTCGGAGGAGAGATACGCAGTATTTT. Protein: CASKPGLARRRDTQYF.

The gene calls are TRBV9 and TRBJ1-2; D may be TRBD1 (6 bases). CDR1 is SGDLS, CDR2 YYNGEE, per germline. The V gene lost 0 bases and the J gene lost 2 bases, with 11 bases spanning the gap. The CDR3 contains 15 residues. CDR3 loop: CASSVGGTPNYGYTF. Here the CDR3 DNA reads TGTGCCAGCAGCGTAGGTGGGACACCCAACTATGGCTACACCTTC.

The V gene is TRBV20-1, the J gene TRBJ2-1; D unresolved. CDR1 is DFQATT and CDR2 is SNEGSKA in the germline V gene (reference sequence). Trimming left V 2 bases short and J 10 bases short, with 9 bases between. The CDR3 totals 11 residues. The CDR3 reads CSARPDWEQFF. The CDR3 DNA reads TGCAGTGCTAGACCCGACTGGGAGCAGTTCTTC.

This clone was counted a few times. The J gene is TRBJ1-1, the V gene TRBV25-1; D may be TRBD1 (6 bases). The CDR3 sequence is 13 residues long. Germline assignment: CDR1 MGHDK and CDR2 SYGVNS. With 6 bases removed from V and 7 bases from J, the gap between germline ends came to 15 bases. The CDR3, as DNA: TGTGCCAGCAGCCCACCCTACAGGGTTGAAGCTTTCTTT. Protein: CASSPPYRVEAFF. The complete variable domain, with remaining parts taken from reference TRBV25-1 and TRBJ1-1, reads EADIYQTPRYLVIGTGKKITLECSQTMGHDKMYWYQQDPGMELHLIHYSYGVNSTEKGDLSSESTVSRIRTEHFPLTLESARPSHTSQYLCASSPPYRVEAFFGQGTRLTVV.

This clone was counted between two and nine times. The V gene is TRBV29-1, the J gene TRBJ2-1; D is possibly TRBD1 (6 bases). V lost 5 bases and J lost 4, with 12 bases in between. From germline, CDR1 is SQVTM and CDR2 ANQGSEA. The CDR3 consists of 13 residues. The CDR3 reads CSVTPGQYNEQFF. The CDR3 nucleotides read TGCAGCGTTACGCCCGGACAGTACAATGAGCAGTTCTTC.

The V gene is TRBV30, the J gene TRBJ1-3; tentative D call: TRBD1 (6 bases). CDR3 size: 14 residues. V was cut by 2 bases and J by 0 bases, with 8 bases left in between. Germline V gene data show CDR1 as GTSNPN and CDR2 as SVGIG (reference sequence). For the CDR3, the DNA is TGTGCCTGGAGTCGGGGGGCCTCTGGAAACACCATATATTTT. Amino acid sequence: CAWSRGASGNTIYF.

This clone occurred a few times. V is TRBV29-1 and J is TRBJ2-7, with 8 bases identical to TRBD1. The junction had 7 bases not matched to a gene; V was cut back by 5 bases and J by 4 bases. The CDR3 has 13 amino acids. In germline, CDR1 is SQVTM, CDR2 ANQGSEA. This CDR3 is CSVRTGLWYEQYF. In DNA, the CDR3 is TGCAGCGTTAGGACAGGGTTATGGTACGAGCAGTACTTC.

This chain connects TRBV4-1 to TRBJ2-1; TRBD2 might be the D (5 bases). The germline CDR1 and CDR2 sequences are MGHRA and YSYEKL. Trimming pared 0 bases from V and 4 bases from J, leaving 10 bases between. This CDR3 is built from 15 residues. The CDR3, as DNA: TGCGCCAGCAGCCAAGATCAGCGGACGTACAATGAGCAGTTCTTC. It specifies CASSQDQRTYNEQFF.

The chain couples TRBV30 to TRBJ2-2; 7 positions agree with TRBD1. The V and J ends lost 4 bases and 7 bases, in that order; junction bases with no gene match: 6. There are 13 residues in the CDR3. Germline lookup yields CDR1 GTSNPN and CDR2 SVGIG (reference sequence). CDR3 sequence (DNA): TGTGCCTGGATTCCAGGGGGATACGGGGAGCTGTTTTTT. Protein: CAWIPGGYGELFF.

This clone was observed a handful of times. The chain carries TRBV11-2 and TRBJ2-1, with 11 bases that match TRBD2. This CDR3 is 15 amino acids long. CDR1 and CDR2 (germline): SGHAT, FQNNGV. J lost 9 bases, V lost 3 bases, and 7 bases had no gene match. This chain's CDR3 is CASSFLAGGRLEQFF. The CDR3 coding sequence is TGTGCCAGCAGCTTTTTAGCGGGGGGGCGGCTTGAGCAGTTCTTC.